This is a list of T cell receptor beta chains from one sample in a study of B cell selection in AIRE deficiency. Clones were sequenced by immunoSEQ multiplex PCR, and TCRdb holds only the in-frame ones, with some missing. The sample includes about 24,000 clones, approximately 96% of them seen just once. Specimen: CD4+CD127+ conventional T cells sorted from PBMCs. The receptors stem from a human donor in good health. The conserved cysteine and the conserved F or W are not part of the CDR3 here. Each record gives: V gene, J gene, D gene, CDR3 protein. D genes are given only for firm matches.

TRBV19,TRBJ1-1,.,ASTRRWTEAF
TRBV6-6,TRBJ2-7,.,ASSSYDEQY
TRBV5-1,TRBJ2-7,TRBD2,ASSSRLAGELSYEQY
TRBV11-2,TRBJ1-1,.,ASSLEVTEAF
TRBV27,TRBJ2-5,.,ASRGWGVRETQY
TRBV14,TRBJ1-3,.,ASSQLGASGNTIY
TRBV18,TRBJ2-5,TRBD1,ASSPLDRGRGPRQETQY
TRBV28,TRBJ2-7,TRBD1,ASSSRQGAWEQY
TRBV6-5,TRBJ1-1,.,ASSRGTDHTEAF
TRBV19,TRBJ1-2,.,ASTVQALLNYGYT
TRBV11-3,TRBJ2-4,TRBD1,ASSPGQGGKNIQY
TRBV2,TRBJ1-1,.,ASRRQFNTEAF
TRBV19,TRBJ2-5,TRBD2,ASSISSGGQETQY
TRBV5-1,TRBJ1-1,TRBD1,ASSGTGVNTEAF
TRBV5-5,TRBJ2-7,TRBD2,ASSQPGRGVLEQY
TRBV2,TRBJ1-4,.,ASDVGINEKLF
TRBV20-1,TRBJ1-4,.,SARGVEKLF
TRBV30,TRBJ1-1,.,AWRWSLNTEAF
TRBV7-2,TRBJ2-5,TRBD2,ASSHSGRVAETQY
TRBV19,TRBJ2-7,TRBD1,ASSSGDRGHQY
TRBV9,TRBJ2-2,.,ATSVGGQPNTGELF
TRBV9,TRBJ2-3,.,ASSVAEGERTDTQY
TRBV5-1,TRBJ1-1,TRBD1,ASSSHPGTGSTEAF
TRBV5-1,TRBJ2-5,.,ASSYRSAGTQY
TRBV11-2,TRBJ2-7,.,ASSQGLRSSYEQY
TRBV5-1,TRBJ2-3,.,ASSLGGISDTQY
TRBV2,TRBJ2-5,TRBD1,ASSLDREETQY
TRBV5-6,TRBJ2-3,TRBD2,ASSLGLLAGGRTDTQY
TRBV10-3,TRBJ2-7,TRBD1,AISVDRGPVEQY
TRBV10-3,TRBJ2-7,.,AIRQDTLLYEQY
TRBV19,TRBJ1-2,.,ASRSTGAPGYGYT
TRBV2,TRBJ2-7,.,ASSEETYEQY